The clone carrying this T cell receptor (beta chain) was counted a few times. Its antigen is unknown. The CDR3 totals 16 residues. J lost 7 bases, V lost 1 base, and 8 bases had no gene match. CDR1 is SGHAT, CDR2 FQNNGV, per germline. These data come from a study of shared clonotypes between healthy human individuals. Study results and caveats: When compared with the clonotypes that were shared by all four sorted-subset donors, the non-shared clonotypes turned out to have lower generation probabilities. Tissue TCR repertoires likely differ from these blood-only repertoires. Estimated clonotype richness was generally higher in naive than memory subsets.

Data came from immunoSEQ multiplex PCR; TCRdb stores just in-frame clones and leaves some out. This sample has roughly 110,000 clones, with 68% found just once. The rearrangement links TRBV11-2 to TRBJ2-1; TRBD2 aligns across 9 bases. The clonotype comes from a woman aged 25 to 39 in good health. What was sequenced was memory CD8+ T cells sorted from blood. The subset denotes: CD45RO+ cells pooled with CCR7-negative TemRA cells. The CDR3 is CASSLVAGLAWNEQFF. The CDR3 bases are TGTGCCAGCAGCTTAGTCGCGGGACTAGCCTGGAATGAGCAGTTCTTC.